The 10 T cell receptor beta chains in this list originate from one sample, sequenced in a study of T cell responses to AZD1222 COVID-19 vaccine. Generated by immunoSEQ multiplex PCR, the TCRdb table keeps only in-frame clones and is missing some. The table includes about 120,000 clones, around 90% detected once. The sequences come from peripheral blood, collected 28 days after the second AZD1222 dose. All receptors come from an adult who received the AZD1222 COVID-19 vaccine.

The gene calls are TRBV3-1 (or the pseudogene TRBV3-2) and TRBJ2-5, with 9 bases lining up with TRBD2. Per the germline V gene, CDR1 is LGHDT and CDR2 is YNNKEL (reference sequence). The ends lost 4 bases at V and 5 bases at J; junction bases unmatched: 5. The CDR3 contains 14 residues. This CDR3 is CASSPPSGEETQYF. The DNA of the CDR3 is TGTGCCAGCAGCCCCCCTAGCGGGGAGGAGACCCAGTACTTC.

This clone was picked up a small number of times. The identical CDR3 is also encoded by other nucleotide sequences in the sample. The rearrangement uses TRBV4-1 and TRBJ2-1, with a possible D match to TRBD2 (5 bases). The CDR3 length is 16 residues. CDR1 is MGHRA and CDR2 is YSYEKL in the germline V gene. The V gene lost 0 bases and the J gene lost 10 bases, with 19 bases spanning the gap. The CDR3 bases are TGCGCCAGCAGCCAAGAATTCGAGGGCTTAGCCGGCGAGCAGTTCTTC. This codes for CASSQEFEGLAGEQFF.

This clone has just one count. The J gene is TRBJ1-2, the V gene TRBV2; D is possibly TRBD1 (6 bases). The germline gives CDR1 SNHLY, CDR2 FYNNEI. This CDR3 is built from 13 residues. With 10 bases removed from V and 8 bases from J, the gap between germline ends came to 20 bases. The CDR3 loop reads CATSSGTYLGYTF. CDR3 bases: TGTGCCACCTCTTCAGGGACATACTTGGGCTACACCTTC.

The rearrangement links TRBV9 to TRBJ2-1, with a possible D match to TRBD2 (6 bases). Germline V gives CDR1 SGDLS, CDR2 YYNGEE. The CDR3 totals 12 residues. The V gene lost 3 bases and the J gene lost 10 bases, with 11 bases spanning the gap. The CDR3 loop is CASSARDSEQFF. CDR3 DNA sequence: TGTGCCAGCAGCGCAAGGGACTCGGAGCAGTTCTTC.

This chain links TRBV7-9 with TRBJ1-1; D gene uncertain. The germline V and J ends were trimmed by 5 bases and 0 bases, with 13 bases remaining between them. Germline V gives CDR1 SEHNR, CDR2 FQNEAQ (reference sequence). The CDR3 is made up of 15 amino acids. In nucleotides, the CDR3 is TGTGCCAGCAGCCTCCAGACATTGATGAACACTGAAGCTTTCTTT. Protein: CASSLQTLMNTEAFF.

V is TRBV19 and J is TRBJ1-2; D may be TRBD1 (6 bases). Germline CDR1 reads LNHDA; CDR2 reads SQIVND (reference sequence). V lost 6 bases and J 4 bases, leaving 21 bases between the germline ends. CDR3 length: 16 residues. The CDR3 nucleotides read TGTGCCAGTAGACCCCCGGGCGGGGGCCCAGGCTATGGCTACACCTTC. It encodes CASRPPGGGPGYGYTF.

This CDR3 is CASSLSQDYGYTF. The DNA of the CDR3 is TGCGCCAGCAGCTTGAGCCAAGATTATGGCTACACCTTC. V is TRBV5-1 and J is TRBJ1-2, with D unresolved. The CDR3 has 13 residues. The germline V gene has CDR1 SGHRS and CDR2 YFSETQ. The ends were cut back, 1 base at V and 5 bases at J, with 9 bases in the middle.

The V and J genes are TRBV7-3 and TRBJ1-1; 7 bases align to TRBD1. This CDR3 is built from 14 residues. With V trimmed by 1 base and J by 4 bases, 3 bases remained unmatched. CDR1 and CDR2 from the germline V gene are SGHTA and FQGTGA. CDR3 sequence reads: CASSLNAGGTEAFF. In nucleotides, the CDR3 is TGTGCCAGCAGCTTAAACGCAGGGGGCACTGAAGCTTTCTTT.

V gene TRBV7-2 combines with J gene TRBJ2-3, with no clear D. Deletions cut 3 bases from V and 0 bases from J, with 7 bases between. Germline V CDR1 and CDR2: SGHTA, FQGNSA. This CDR3 has 14 residues. As DNA, the CDR3 is TGTGCCAGCAGCTTTGGATTTAGCACAGATACGCAGTATTTT. As protein: CASSFGFSTDTQYF.

This sequence joins TRBV5-1 and TRBJ1-2, with TRBD1 matching 7 bases. V shed 4 bases, J shed 7 bases, and the junction held 7 bases outside the gene matches. Germline CDR1 and CDR2: SGHRS and YFSETQ. The CDR3 is made up of 13 amino acids. The CDR3 protein is CASSIDRVAGYTF. In DNA, the CDR3 is TGCGCCAGCAGCATTGACAGGGTAGCTGGCTACACCTTC.